This TCR beta chain was sequenced for a study of CD8 T cells in Susac syndrome. The V gene's germline CDR1 is LNHNV and CDR2 YYDKDF (reference sequence). This CDR3 spans 15 amino acids. Trimming left V 1 base short and J 7 bases short, with 16 bases between. The RNA input was roughly 0.45 to 1 ug, and it was reverse transcribed with random hexamers. A single record per CDR3 protein comes from TCRdb applying MiXCR to the immunoSEQ multiplex PCR reads. This sample has around 190,000 distinct CDR3 sequences, with 95% found just once. The sequencing input was CD8+ T cells from PBMCs. The gene calls are TRBV15 and TRBJ1-2, with TRBD1 as a possible D gene (5 bases). This receptor was taken from a human donor with multiple sclerosis. CDR3: CATSRVGTAGGGYTF. CDR3 sequence (DNA): TGTGCCACCAGCAGAGTGGGGACCGCGGGGGGTGGCTACACCTTC.